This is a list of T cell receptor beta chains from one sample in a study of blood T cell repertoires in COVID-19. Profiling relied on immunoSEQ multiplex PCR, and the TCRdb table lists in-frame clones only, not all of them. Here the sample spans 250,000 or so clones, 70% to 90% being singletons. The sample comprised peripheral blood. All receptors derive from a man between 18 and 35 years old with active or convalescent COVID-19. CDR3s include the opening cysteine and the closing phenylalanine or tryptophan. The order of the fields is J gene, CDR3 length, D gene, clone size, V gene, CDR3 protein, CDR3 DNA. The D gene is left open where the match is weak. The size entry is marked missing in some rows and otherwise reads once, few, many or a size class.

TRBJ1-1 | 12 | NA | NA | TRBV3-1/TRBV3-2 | CASSRRFSPAFF | TGTGCCAGCAGCCGCCGCTTTAGTCCGGCTTTCTTT
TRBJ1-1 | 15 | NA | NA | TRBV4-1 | CASSQEAQGRTEAFF | TGCGCCAGCAGCCAAGAAGCTCAGGGGAGAACTGAAGCTTTCTTT
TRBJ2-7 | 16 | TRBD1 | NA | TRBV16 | CASSQLSGTGAYEQYF | TGTGCCAGCAGCCAGCTATCCGGGACAGGGGCCTACGAGCAGTACTTC
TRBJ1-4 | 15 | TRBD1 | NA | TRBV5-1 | CASSPKGGLGEKLFF | TGCGCCAGCAGCCCGAAAGGGGGCCTCGGTGAAAAACTGTTTTTT
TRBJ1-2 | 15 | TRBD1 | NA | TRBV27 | CASSFTDRGGYGYTF | TGTGCCAGCAGTTTCACGGACAGGGGCGGCTATGGCTACACCTTC
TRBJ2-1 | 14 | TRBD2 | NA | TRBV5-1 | CASGSIAGDNEQFF | TGCGCCAGCGGATCCATAGCGGGCGACAATGAGCAGTTCTTC
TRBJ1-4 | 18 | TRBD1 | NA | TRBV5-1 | CASSANLQGAGVSEKLFF | TGCGCCAGCAGCGCCAACTTACAGGGGGCCGGGGTTAGTGAAAAACTGTTTTTT
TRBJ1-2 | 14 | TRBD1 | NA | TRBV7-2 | CASNQGVGSGGYTF | TGTGCCAGCAACCAGGGGGTGGGGAGTGGTGGCTACACCTTC
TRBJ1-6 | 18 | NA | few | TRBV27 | CASMFGTPRSSYNSPLHF | TGTGCCAGCATGTTCGGGACACCAAGGAGCTCCTATAATTCACCCCTCCACTTT
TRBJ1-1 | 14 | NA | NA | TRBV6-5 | CASRPPTGNTEAFF | TGTGCCAGCAGGCCACCGACAGGGAACACTGAAGCTTTCTTT
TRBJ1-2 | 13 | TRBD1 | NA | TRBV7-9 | CASSPDRAHGYTF | TGTGCCAGCAGCCCGGACAGGGCCCATGGCTACACCTTC
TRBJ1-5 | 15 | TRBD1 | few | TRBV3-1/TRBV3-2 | CASSQGTGGFQPQHF | TGTGCCAGCAGCCAAGGGACAGGGGGGTTTCAGCCCCAGCATTTT
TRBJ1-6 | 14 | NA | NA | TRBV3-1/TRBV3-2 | CASSPTAYNSPLHF | TGTGCCAGCAGCCCGACAGCCTATAATTCACCCCTCCACTTT
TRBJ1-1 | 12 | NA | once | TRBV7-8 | CASSLVREASFF | TGTGCCAGCAGCTTAGTACGGGAGGCCTCTTTCTTT
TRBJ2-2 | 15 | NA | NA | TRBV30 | CARQRPEANTGELFF | TGTGCCCGTCAACGGCCGGAGGCGAACACCGGGGAGCTGTTTTTT
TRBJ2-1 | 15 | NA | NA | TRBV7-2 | CASSLGAGWGNEQFF | TGTGCCAGCAGCTTAGGGGCGGGATGGGGCAATGAGCAGTTCTTC
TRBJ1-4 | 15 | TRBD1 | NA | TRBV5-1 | CASSAGQAAGEKLFF | TGCGCCAGCAGCGCGGGACAGGCGGCCGGTGAAAAACTGTTTTTT
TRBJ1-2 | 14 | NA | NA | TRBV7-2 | CASSSYTGVYGYTF | TGTGCCAGCAGCTCATATACAGGAGTCTATGGCTACACCTTC
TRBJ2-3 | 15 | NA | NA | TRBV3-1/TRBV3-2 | CASSQEGLGTDTQYF | TGTGCCAGCAGCCAAGAAGGACTTGGCACAGATACGCAGTATTTT
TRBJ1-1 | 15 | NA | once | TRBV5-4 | CASSSQTVLNTEAFF | TGTGCCAGCAGCTCCCAGACAGTTTTGAACACTGAAGCTTTCTTT
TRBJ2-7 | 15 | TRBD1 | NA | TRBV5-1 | CASSFRTGRSYEQYF | TGCGCCAGCAGCTTCCGGACAGGTAGATCCTACGAGCAGTACTTC
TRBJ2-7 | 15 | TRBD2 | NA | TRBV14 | CASSQDRTRTYEQYF | TGTGCCAGCAGCCAAGATCGGACTAGAACGTACGAGCAGTACTTC
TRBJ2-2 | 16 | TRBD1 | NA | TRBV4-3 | CASSPETGGYTGELFF | TGCGCCAGCAGCCCCGAGACAGGGGGATACACCGGGGAGCTGTTTTTT
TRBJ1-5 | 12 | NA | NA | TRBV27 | CASGGFSQPQHF | TGTGCCAGCGGGGGGTTTAGCCAGCCCCAGCATTTT
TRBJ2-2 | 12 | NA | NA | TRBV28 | CASSLSTGELFF | TGTGCCAGCAGTTTATCTACCGGGGAGCTGTTTTTT
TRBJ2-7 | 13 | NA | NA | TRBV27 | CASSFTGEDEQYF | TGTGCCAGCAGTTTTACGGGAGAGGACGAGCAGTACTTC
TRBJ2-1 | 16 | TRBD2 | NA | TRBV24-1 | CATSDPGLAVENEQFF | TGTGCCACCAGTGACCCGGGACTAGCGGTTGAAAATGAGCAGTTCTTC
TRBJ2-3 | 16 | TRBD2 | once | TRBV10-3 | CAIAWRTSGGTDTQYF | TGTGCCATCGCCTGGAGGACTAGCGGGGGCACAGATACGCAGTATTTT
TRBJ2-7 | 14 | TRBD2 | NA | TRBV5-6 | CASSSPGTSYEQYF | TGTGCCAGCAGCTCTCCCGGGACTAGCTACGAGCAGTACTTC
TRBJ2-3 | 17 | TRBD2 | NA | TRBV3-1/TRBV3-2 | CASSQEGSGGAQDTQYF | TGTGCCAGCAGCCAAGAAGGGAGCGGGGGGGCCCAAGATACGCAGTATTTT
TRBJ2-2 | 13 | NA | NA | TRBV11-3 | CASTVDSTGELFF | TGTGCCAGCACCGTCGACAGCACCGGGGAGCTGTTTTTT
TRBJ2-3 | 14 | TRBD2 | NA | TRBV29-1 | CSLRTSVTTDTQYF | TGCAGCCTTAGGACTAGCGTGACTACAGATACGCAGTATTTT
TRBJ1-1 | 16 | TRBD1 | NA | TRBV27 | CASSFLRDRGDTEAFF | TGTGCCAGCAGTTTCTTAAGGGACAGGGGGGACACTGAAGCTTTCTTT
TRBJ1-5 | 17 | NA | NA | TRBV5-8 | CASSLARDSYSNQPQHF | TGTGCCAGCAGCTTGGCCAGAGACAGTTATAGCAATCAGCCCCAGCATTTT
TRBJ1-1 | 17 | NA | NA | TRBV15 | CATSRDLPGSLNTEAFF | TGTGCCACCAGCAGAGACCTCCCGGGATCACTGAACACTGAAGCTTTCTTT
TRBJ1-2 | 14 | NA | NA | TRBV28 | CASSLGGLRSGYTF | TGTGCCAGCAGTTTAGGAGGTCTTCGATCTGGCTACACCTTC
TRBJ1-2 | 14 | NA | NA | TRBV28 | CASSYNQGRYGYTF | TGTGCCAGCAGCTATAATCAGGGCCGCTATGGCTACACCTTC
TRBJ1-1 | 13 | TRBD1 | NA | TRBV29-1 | CSAAAQGPTEAFF | TGCAGCGCGGCTGCACAGGGGCCAACTGAAGCTTTCTTT
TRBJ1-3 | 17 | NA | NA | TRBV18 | CASTDRLVRYSGNTIYF | TGTGCCAGCACGGACAGATTAGTTCGCTACTCTGGAAACACCATATATTTT
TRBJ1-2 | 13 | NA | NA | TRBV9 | CASSVGEGYGYTF | TGTGCCAGCAGCGTAGGGGAGGGCTATGGCTACACCTTC
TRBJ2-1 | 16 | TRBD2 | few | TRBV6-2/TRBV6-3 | CASSYSPSGFYNEQFF | TGTGCCAGCAGTTACTCACCTAGCGGATTTTACAATGAGCAGTTCTTC
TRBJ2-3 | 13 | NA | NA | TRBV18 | CASSPTLTDTQYF | TGTGCCAGCTCACCGACTCTCACAGATACGCAGTATTTT
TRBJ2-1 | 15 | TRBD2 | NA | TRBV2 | CGSGGRGGAQNEQFF | TGTGGCAGCGGGGGGAGAGGGGGCGCACAGAATGAGCAGTTCTTC
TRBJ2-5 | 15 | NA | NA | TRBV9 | CASSVDFGFQETQYF | TGTGCCAGCAGCGTAGATTTCGGGTTCCAAGAGACCCAGTACTTC
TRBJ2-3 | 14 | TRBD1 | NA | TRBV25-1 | CASKGRGWTDTQYF | TGTGCCAGTAAGGGCAGGGGGTGGACAGATACGCAGTATTTT
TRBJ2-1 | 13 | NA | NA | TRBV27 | CASSFPGSNEQFF | TGTGCCAGCAGTTTTCCCGGGAGCAATGAGCAGTTCTTC
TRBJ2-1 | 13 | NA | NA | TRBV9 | CASSAAHYNEQFF | TGTGCCAGCAGCGCTGCACACTACAATGAGCAGTTCTTC
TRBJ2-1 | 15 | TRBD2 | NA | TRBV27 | CASSLAGVPNNEQFF | TGTGCCAGCAGTTTAGCGGGAGTACCAAACAATGAGCAGTTCTTC
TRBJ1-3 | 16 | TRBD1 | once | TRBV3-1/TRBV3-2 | CASSQWDRGQRGTIYF | TGTGCCAGCAGCCAATGGGACAGGGGGCAAAGGGGCACCATATATTTT